One sample yielded the 29 T cell receptor beta chains listed below, sequenced in a study of blood T cell repertoires in COVID-19 (dated by TCRdb to 2020 to 2021). Libraries were prepared through the immunoSEQ multiplex PCR assay. In TCRdb, the immuneACCESS table is reduced to in-frame sequences with V and J assigned. These tables do not hold every clone; where another copy was compared, an unresolved V gene accounts for under half, and the others remain unexplained. This sample is represented by 370,000 or so clones; about 87% of them were singletons. The top ten constitute 1% to 1.5% of the sample. The sequenced sample was PBMCs or T cells enriched from blood (not recorded which). All receptors come from a man aged 25-45 years who had recovered from COVID-19.

The CDR3 bases are TGTGCCAGCAGCCAAGGACAGGGACCTAACTATGGCTACACCTTC. This gives the protein CASSQGQGPNYGYTF. The genes are TRBV7-6 and TRBJ1-2; the match to TRBD1 covers 8 bases. Germline trimming cut 5 bases from V and 0 bases from J; bases unmatched to any gene: 5. The CDR3 is made up of 15 amino acids. Germline V gives CDR1 SGHVS, CDR2 FNYEAQ.

The rearrangement uses TRBV6-1 and TRBJ1-2; D is undetermined. With 2 bases removed from V and 0 bases from J, the gap between germline ends came to 10 bases. Per the germline V gene, CDR1 is MNHNS and CDR2 is SASEGT. The CDR3 is 15 residues long. DNA for the CDR3: TGTGCCAGCAGTGAAAGGGAGGGAGCTAACTATGGCTACACCTTC. Translated: CASSEREGANYGYTF.

CDR3 nucleotides: TGCAGCGTTGGGACGGGAGAGATCGTCTATGGCTACACCTTC. Translation gives CSVGTGEIVYGYTF. The chain combines TRBV29-1 with TRBJ1-2; D is unresolved. The CDR3 totals 14 residues. Trimming stripped 4 bases from V and 4 bases from J, with 16 bases between. Germline CDR1 reads SQVTM; CDR2 reads ANQGSEA.

This sequence joins TRBV6-5 and TRBJ1-2, with 7 bases matching TRBD1. Germline values: CDR1 MNHEY, CDR2 SVGAGI. The CDR3 is made up of 13 amino acids. V dropped 7 bases and J dropped 8; count of bases not matched to a gene: 10. CDR3 nucleotide sequence: TGTGCCAGCACCCCCGACAGGGCGGGCGGCTACACCTTC. This translates into CASTPDRAGGYTF.

On this clone: This CDR3 is also generated by other DNA sequences in the sample. V and J are TRBV5-1 and TRBJ2-1, with no clear D. From germline, CDR1 is SGHRS and CDR2 YFSETQ. CDR3 length equals 14 residues. Between the trimmed V and J ends, which lost 0 bases and 1 base, there was a span of 5 bases. DNA for the CDR3: TGCGCCAGCAGCTTGGATTCGTCCTACAATGAGCAGTTCTTC. It translates to CASSLDSSYNEQFF.

The J gene is TRBJ2-7, the V gene TRBV5-1; D not certain. The CDR3 sequence is 14 residues long. Trimming pared 1 base from V and 3 bases from J, leaving 11 bases between. Germline lookup yields CDR1 SGHRS and CDR2 YFSETQ. CDR3 sequence (DNA): TGCGCCAGCAGCTTGTCTGAGGCTTTCTACGAGCAGTACTTC. Translated, it gives CASSLSEAFYEQYF.

The V gene is TRBV30, the J gene TRBJ2-7; D gene ambiguous. The V end lost 2 bases, the J end lost 6 bases, and 8 bases lay between the germline ends. CDR1 is GTSNPN and CDR2 is SVGIG in the germline V gene (reference sequence). The CDR3 runs 11 residues. CDR3 nucleotide sequence: TGTGCCTGGAGTTTAGCTCGCGAGCAGTACTTC. It specifies CAWSLAREQYF.

This clone showed up just a few times. The V and J genes are TRBV5-1 and TRBJ1-1; no reliable D call. V was shortened by 4 bases and J by 0 bases, with 13 bases between the two germline ends. The length of the CDR3 is 15 residues. Per germline, CDR1 SGHRS and CDR2 YFSETQ. The CDR3 coding sequence is TGCGCCAGCAGCGCGGGAAACAGAATGAACACTGAAGCTTTCTTT. Its translation is CASSAGNRMNTEAFF.

This chain connects TRBV15 to TRBJ2-5; 12 bases are a match to TRBD2. Trimming cost V 2 bases and J 5 bases; bases outside gene matches: 3. Looked up from germline, CDR1 is LNHNV and CDR2 is YYDKDF (reference sequence). This CDR3 contains 15 residues. The CDR3 sequence is CATSRLTSGGETQYF. The CDR3 DNA reads as TGTGCCACCAGCAGATTGACTAGCGGGGGTGAGACCCAGTACTTC. Full variable domain (missing parts from reference TRBV15 and TRBJ2-5): DAMVIQNPRYQVTQFGKPVTLSCSQTLNHNVMYWYQQKSSQAPKLLFHYYDKDFNNEADTPDNFQSRRPNTSFCFLDIRSPGLGDTAMYLCATSRLTSGGETQYFGPGTRLLVL.

The chain uses TRBV11-3 and TRBJ2-7; the D gene is possibly TRBD1 (5 bases). The CDR3 length is 13 residues. The germline V and J ends were trimmed by 4 bases and 3 bases, with 10 bases remaining between them. Per germline, CDR1 SGHNT and CDR2 YENEEA. The CDR3 nucleotides are TGTGCCAGCAGCTCACAGGACGGCTACGAGCAGTACTTC. It specifies CASSSQDGYEQYF.

This clone was picked up one time. The chain links TRBV18 to TRBJ1-4, with a tentative D call TRBD1 (5 bases). V was clipped by 6 bases and J by 1 base, with 21 bases between them. Germline V gene lookup returns CDR1 KGHSH and CDR2 LQKENI. The CDR3 is 18 residues long. The CDR3 loop is CASSPGLGGFGTNEKLFF. Here the CDR3 DNA reads TGTGCCAGCTCGCCTGGACTGGGGGGTTTCGGAACTAATGAAAAACTGTTTTTT.

The CDR3 region is CASSLGQMIQETQYF. CDR3 in DNA: TGTGCCAGCAGCTTGGGACAGATGATACAAGAGACCCAGTACTTC. This chain connects TRBV5-4 to TRBJ2-5; D possibly corresponds to TRBD1 (5 bases). This CDR3 region has 15 residues. Trimming left V 0 bases short and J 2 bases short, with 11 bases between. Germline CDR1 is SGHNT and CDR2 is YYREEE (reference sequence).

The chain links TRBV4-2 to TRBJ2-2; TRBD2 agrees at 12 bases. In germline, CDR1 is LGHNA, CDR2 YNFKEQ. With V trimmed by 0 bases and J by 3 bases, 8 bases remained unmatched. The CDR3 has 19 amino acids. The CDR3 reads CASSQEGLAGGTHTGELFF. The DNA for the CDR3 is TGTGCCAGCAGCCAAGAGGGGCTAGCGGGGGGGACCCACACCGGGGAGCTGTTTTTT.

The chain couples TRBV7-6 to TRBJ2-2, with 9 nucleotides matching TRBD2. Unmatched junction bases numbered 13, after V lost 2 bases and J lost 6 bases. Germline CDR1 is SGHVS and CDR2 is FNYEAQ. The length of the CDR3 is 18 residues. In DNA form, the CDR3 reads TGTGCCAGCAGCTTACGGGTTGCGGGGGGGCCGGCACCCGGGGAGCTGTTTTTT. Its protein is CASSLRVAGGPAPGELFF. The full variable domain, its missing parts supplied by reference TRBV7-6 and TRBJ2-2, is GAGVSQSPRYKVTKRGQDVALRCDPISGHVSLYWYRQALGQGPEFLTYFNYEAQQDKSGLPNDRFSAERPEGSISTLTIQRTEQRDSAMYRCASSLRVAGGPAPGELFFGEGSRLTVL.

The chain couples TRBV6-5 to TRBJ2-7, with D perhaps TRBD1 (5 bases). The CDR3 extends over 13 amino acids. Germline values: CDR1 MNHEY, CDR2 SVGAGI. With 4 bases removed from V and 6 bases from J, the gap between germline ends came to 13 bases. The CDR3, as DNA: TGTGCCAGCAGTTTGGCAGGGTCCCCCGAGCAGTACTTC. Protein product: CASSLAGSPEQYF.

This chain connects TRBV10-3 to TRBJ2-5, with D possibly being TRBD2 (7 bases). CDR1 ENHRY and CDR2 SYGVKD come from the germline V gene. This CDR3 spans 15 amino acids. Trimming removed 6 bases at V and 5 bases at J, with 19 bases between. The CDR3 loop is CAISPGGGGTETQYF. The CDR3 DNA sequence: TGTGCCATCAGCCCTGGGGGCGGGGGCACCGAGACCCAGTACTTC.

The V gene is TRBV11-3, the J gene TRBJ2-1, with 15 bases that match TRBD2. The V segment lost 1 base and the J segment 5 bases; nucleotides outside the gene matches: 3. Germline assignment: CDR1 SGHNT and CDR2 YENEEA. The CDR3 runs to 17 residues. The CDR3 spells CASSLAGTSGGHNEQFF. The CDR3 coding sequence is TGTGCCAGCAGCTTAGCCGGGACTAGCGGGGGGCACAATGAGCAGTTCTTC.

This sequence joins TRBV4-1 and TRBJ2-3; TRBD2 is a possible D gene (6 bases). V was shortened by 1 base and J by 6 bases, with 23 bases between the two germline ends. There are 18 residues in the CDR3. Per germline, CDR1 MGHRA and CDR2 YSYEKL. The CDR3 region has the DNA TGCGCCAGCAGCCAAGTCGGGCGGGACCGAATAATCTCCGATACGCAGTATTTT. Amino acids: CASSQVGRDRIISDTQYF.

The chain is built from TRBV3-1 (or the pseudogene TRBV3-2) and TRBJ1-4; D might be TRBD1 (5 bases). Germline V gives CDR1 LGHDT, CDR2 YNNKEL (reference sequence). This CDR3 is built from 15 residues. V lost 5 bases, J lost 7 bases, and 17 bases lay in between. CDR3 residues: CASSSHAGEGEKLFF. The CDR3 DNA follows: TGTGCCAGCAGCTCCCACGCGGGGGAGGGTGAAAAACTGTTTTTT.

The gene calls are TRBV25-1 and TRBJ2-3, with TRBD2 identical over 13 bases. The CDR3 runs 17 residues. CDR1 is MGHDK, CDR2 SYGVNS, per germline. V lost 6 bases to trimming and J lost 0 bases; unmatched junction nucleotides: 6. Here the CDR3 reads CASSPTSGGSSTDTQYF. The CDR3 DNA follows: TGTGCCAGCAGCCCGACTAGCGGGGGGTCTAGCACAGATACGCAGTATTTT. Looking up the rest from reference TRBV25-1 and TRBJ2-3 gives the full variable domain: EADIYQTPRYLVIGTGKKITLECSQTMGHDKMYWYQQDPGMELHLIHYSYGVNSTEKGDLSSESTVSRIRTEHFPLTLESARPSHTSQYLCASSPTSGGSSTDTQYFGPGTRLTVL.

V gene TRBV5-1 combines with J gene TRBJ2-5, with 10 nucleotides matching TRBD2. CDR3 size: 18 residues. V lost 2 bases and J lost 5; bases outside the gene matches: 15. CDR1 is SGHRS and CDR2 is YFSETQ in the germline V gene. Here the CDR3 reads CASSFGGLAGAPQETQYF. CDR3 sequence (DNA): TGCGCCAGCAGCTTCGGGGGGCTAGCGGGGGCCCCCCAGGAGACCCAGTACTTC.

V and J are TRBV5-4 and TRBJ2-5; TRBD1 might be the D (6 bases). Looked up from germline, CDR1 is SGHNT and CDR2 is YYREEE (reference sequence). The V and J ends lost 4 bases and 1 base respectively, with 20 bases between them. This CDR3 has 17 residues. This CDR3 is CASSRVGAQQRQETQYF. The DNA for the CDR3 is TGTGCCAGCAGCCGAGTGGGGGCCCAACAACGCCAAGAGACCCAGTACTTC.

As for this clone: This may be a read error: a much more frequent sequence differs by one nucleotide. The chain has TRBV12-3 or TRBV12-4 and TRBJ1-6; D is ambiguous. The CDR3 has 13 amino acids. V was pared by 4 bases and J by 7 bases, with 8 bases between. The CDR3: CASSSPGNSPLHF. Here the CDR3 DNA reads TGTGCCAGCAGTTCCCCAGGAAATTCACCCCTCCACTTT.

This chain connects TRBV6-5 to TRBJ1-5; perhaps TRBD1 as D (6 bases). Looked up from germline, CDR1 is MNHEY and CDR2 is SVGAGI. V was pared by 8 bases and J by 3 bases, with 14 bases between. The CDR3 extends over 14 amino acids. The CDR3 DNA reads as TGTGCCAGCTCCTCGGGACAAGTCAATCAGCCCCAGCATTTT. Translation: CASSSGQVNQPQHF.

J is TRBJ2-5 and V is TRBV30, with a possible D match to TRBD2 (6 bases). Looked up from germline, CDR1 is GTSNPN and CDR2 is SVGIG (reference sequence). This CDR3 has 12 residues. V was cut by 1 base and J by 3 bases, with 6 bases left in between. CDR3 bases: TGTGCCTGGAGTGGGGGGGAAGAGACCCAGTACTTC. It yields the protein CAWSGGEETQYF.

The V gene is TRBV6-2 or TRBV6-3, the J gene TRBJ1-1; 7 positions agree with TRBD1. CDR3 length: 15 amino acids. The V segment lost 2 bases and the J segment 5 bases; nucleotides outside the gene matches: 8. Germline CDR1 and CDR2: MNHEY and SVGEGT. The chain's CDR3 is CASSYTTQGRTEAFF. The CDR3 DNA reads TGTGCCAGCAGTTACACCACACAGGGGAGGACTGAAGCTTTCTTT.

CDR3 in amino acids: CASSQGGAGYADTQYF. CDR3 DNA: TGTGCCAGCAGCCAAGGTGGAGCGGGGTATGCAGATACGCAGTATTTT. The genes are TRBV4-2 and TRBJ2-3, with 7 bases lining up with TRBD2. In germline, CDR1 is LGHNA, CDR2 YNFKEQ. The length of the CDR3 is 16 residues. With 1 base clipped from V and 4 bases from J, the junction kept 8 bases outside the gene matches.

This sequence joins TRBV3-1 (or the pseudogene TRBV3-2) and TRBJ2-3, with 13 bases fitting TRBD2. Germline V gene lookup returns CDR1 LGHDT and CDR2 YNNKEL (reference sequence). V trimming: 1 base; J trimming: 5 bases; junction bases outside the gene matches: 0. CDR3 size: 15 residues. This CDR3 is CASSQGLAGGDTQYF. The CDR3 DNA follows: TGTGCCAGCAGCCAAGGACTAGCGGGGGGAGATACGCAGTATTTT.

The chain couples TRBV3-1 (or the pseudogene TRBV3-2) to TRBJ1-2, with TRBD1 identical over 9 bases. V shed 1 base, J shed 9 bases, and the junction held 12 bases outside the gene matches. Germline V gene data show CDR1 as LGHDT and CDR2 as YNNKEL (reference sequence). The CDR3 is 16 residues long. The CDR3 spells CASSQALPGTGSRYTF. The CDR3 DNA reads as TGTGCCAGCAGCCAAGCTCTCCCCGGGACAGGGAGTCGCTACACCTTC.